Below are 7 T cell receptor beta chains sequenced from a single sample in a study of vaccination and CD4 T cells after COVID-19. Sample treatment: roughly nine-day PBMC culture with coronavirus spike peptide pools or control peptides (ViraFEST assay). For these receptors, no antigen is known. Sequenced with the Oncomine TCR Beta short-read assay was DNA taken from cultured CD4+ T cells. TCRdb re-called the PCR reads with MiXCR, one entry per CDR3 protein. The sample records 17,000 or so distinct CDR3 sequences, roughly 30% being singletons. Sequencing was done on a sample of cultured CD4+ T cells from blood. Receptors were obtained from a human donor with COVID-19.

This clonotype turned up a few times. The chain carries TRBV6-9 and TRBJ1-6; TRBD1 might be the D (5 bases). The length of the CDR3 is 15 residues. Trimming cost V 6 bases and J 7 bases, with 16 bases left between them. Germline CDR1 and CDR2: MNHGY and SVAAGI. This CDR3 reads CASSGAGPGNSPLHF. As DNA, the CDR3 is TGTGCCAGCAGCGGGGCGGGGCCGGGAAATTCACCCCTCCACTTT.

CDR3 protein: CSARARASSDGTDTQYF. The CDR3 DNA reads as TGCAGTGCTAGGGCCAGGGCTTCTAGCGACGGCACAGATACGCAGTATTTT. The chain carries TRBV20-1 and TRBJ2-3; D might be TRBD2 (6 bases). Germline V gene sequence: CDR1 DFQATT, CDR2 SNEGSKA (reference sequence). V was cut by 3 bases and J by 1 base, with 20 bases left in between. The CDR3 contains 17 residues.

This chain uses TRBV12-5 with TRBJ1-1; D uncertain. Looked up from germline, CDR1 is LGHNT and CDR2 is FRNRAP. The CDR3 covers 12 residues. Trimming removed 5 bases at V and 1 base at J, with 5 bases between. CDR3 protein: CASGGGNTEAFF. The CDR3 nucleotides read TGTGCTAGTGGTGGTGGGAACACTGAAGCTTTCTTT.

The sample holds a few counts of this clonotype. The rearrangement joins TRBV19 to TRBJ1-3, with TRBD1 as a possible D gene (5 bases). This CDR3 has 15 amino acids. V lost 7 bases and J lost 0, with 13 bases in between. Germline V CDR1 and CDR2: LNHDA, SQIVND (reference sequence). CDR3 loop: CASNTGSYSGNTIYF. The DNA of the CDR3 is TGTGCCAGTAACACAGGTTCCTACTCTGGAAACACCATATATTTT.

The rearrangement uses TRBV7-2 and TRBJ2-2; D uncertain. Germline CDR1 reads SGHTA; CDR2 reads FQGNSA. Trimming pared 6 bases from V and 2 bases from J, leaving 10 bases between. This CDR3 region has 14 residues. CDR3 region: CASRQLLNTGELFF. DNA for the CDR3: TGTGCCAGCAGACAGCTGCTTAACACCGGGGAGCTGTTTTTT.

The table lists this clonotype with a few counts. The chain links TRBV27 to TRBJ1-2; TRBD1 is a possible D gene (6 bases). The CDR3 extends over 12 amino acids. Germline lookup yields CDR1 MNHEY and CDR2 SMNVEV (reference sequence). V shed 10 bases and J shed 4 bases, with 13 bases lying between them. CDR3 coding DNA: TGTGCCACCCATACAGGGAGCTATGGCTACACCTTC. Protein sequence: CATHTGSYGYTF.

In nucleotides, the CDR3 is TGTGCCAGCAGCTTGTTTGGGGTAACCGGGGAGCTGTTTTTT. Translation gives CASSLFGVTGELFF. The chain carries TRBV5-6 and TRBJ2-2; no reliable D call. The V end was cut by 1 base, the J end by 5 bases, with 9 bases between. The CDR3 has 14 residues. Germline values: CDR1 SGHDT, CDR2 YYEEEE.